The rows below give T cell receptor beta chains drawn from one sample of a study of Graves' ophthalmopathy and Graves' hyperthyroidism. MiXCR was run by TCRdb on the multiplex PCR reads, yielding one entry per CDR3 protein. The sample has roughly 500,000 distinct CDR3 sequences; 13% to 15% are singletons. Input material: blood. These TCRs come from a woman in her twenties or thirties with Graves' ophthalmopathy. The CDR3 runs from the conserved cysteine through the conserved F or W. D genes are given only for firm matches. Size tells how often a clone was seen (once, few, many) or the class of an expanded clone, and some rows leave it out.

D | J | size | V | DNA | CDR3
NA | TRBJ2-4 | many | TRBV11-2 | TGTGCCAGCAGCTTTTACGGGGGCTACTTGGACATTCAGTACTTC | CASSFYGGYLDIQYF
TRBD1 | TRBJ1-1 | many | TRBV12-3/TRBV12-4 | TGTGCCAGCACTAACAGGGGGGAGACTGAAGCTTTCTTT | CASTNRGETEAFF
TRBD2 | TRBJ2-5 | many | TRBV7-8 | TGTGCCAGCAGCTTGACTAGCGGGGGCGGGGGGGCACACTTC | CASSLTSGGGGAHF
NA | TRBJ1-2 | many | TRBV27 | TGTGCCAGCAGTCCGGGGAGGGTCTCCTATGGCTACACCTTC | CASSPGRVSYGYTF
NA | TRBJ1-1 | few | TRBV30 | TGTGCCTGGCGAAGGGGCGTCACTGAAGCTTTCTTT | CAWRRGVTEAFF
NA | TRBJ1-2 | many | TRBV30 | TGTGCCTGGACCTTAGGGGGGGGTCGATATGGCTACACCTTC | CAWTLGGGRYGYTF
NA | TRBJ1-6 | many | TRBV6-1 | TGTGCCAGCAGTGATACATGGGGTAATTCACCCCTCCACTTT | CASSDTWGNSPLHF
TRBD2 | TRBJ2-7 | NA | TRBV12-3/TRBV12-4 | TGTGCCAGCAGTTATAGCGGGGATCCCTACGAGCAGTACTTC | CASSYSGDPYEQYF
NA | TRBJ1-2 | many | TRBV12-3/TRBV12-4 | TGTGCCAGCAGTTTGGGCCGCTTCTATGGCTACACCTTC | CASSLGRFYGYTF
TRBD1 | TRBJ2-5 | NA | TRBV7-2 | TGTGCCAGCAGCTTGGGACAGGGGGCATGGCAAGAGACCCAGTACTTC | CASSLGQGAWQETQYF
TRBD2 | TRBJ2-7 | many | TRBV28 | TGTGCCAGCAGTTCGGCCGCAACCCTCACTAGCGGGATTTGCTACGAGCAGTACTTC | CASSSAATLTSGICYEQYF
TRBD1 | TRBJ2-2 | NA | TRBV19 | TGTGCCAGTTTGGACAGGGATCCCGGGGAGCTGTTTTTT | CASLDRDPGELFF
NA | TRBJ2-5 | many | TRBV20-1 | TGCAGTGCTCAGACTAGTGTGGAGACCCAGTACTTC | CSAQTSVETQYF
NA | TRBJ2-7 | many | TRBV4-2 | TGTGCCAGCAGCCAAGATACCAGGGAATGGAGGGAGCAGTACTTC | CASSQDTREWREQYF
NA | TRBJ1-1 | once | TRBV12-3/TRBV12-4 | TGTGCCAGCATGGATACTATGAACACTGAAACTTTCTTT | CASMDTMNTETFF
TRBD1 | TRBJ1-2 | many | TRBV11-3 | TGTGCCAGCAGCTTAGTCGGGCAGGGGGCCCTCTTCGATGGCTACACCTTC | CASSLVGQGALFDGYTF
TRBD2 | TRBJ2-2 | NA | TRBV12-3/TRBV12-4 | TGTGCCAGCAGGGTACTAGCGGGAAACGGGGAGCTGTTTTTT | CASRVLAGNGELFF
TRBD1 | TRBJ2-5 | many | TRBV6-5 | TGTGCCAGCAGTTCCGTGGGACAGATACAAGAGACCCAGTACTTC | CASSSVGQIQETQYF
NA | TRBJ1-1 | many | TRBV7-8 | TGTGCCAGCAGCCGGACCGGGATCACTGAAGCTTTCTTT | CASSRTGITEAFF
NA | TRBJ2-5 | few | TRBV30 | TGTGCCTGGAGGGGGGCACTGTACCAAGAGACCCAGTACTTC | CAWRGALYQETQYF
TRBD1 | TRBJ2-6 | many | TRBV6-2/TRBV6-3 | TGTGCCAGCAGTAACCCGGGACAGGGGGTTTCTGGGGCCAACGTCCTGACTTTC | CASSNPGQGVSGANVLTF
TRBD1 | TRBJ2-7 | many | TRBV20-1 | TGCAGTGCTAGCAGGCAGGGGGCAATTCTTAGGTACGAGCAGTACTTC | CSASRQGAILRYEQYF
TRBD1 | TRBJ1-5 | many | TRBV28 | TGTGCCAGCAGTTTATCCGGGACAGGGGGCAATCAGCCCCAGCATTTT | CASSLSGTGGNQPQHF
NA | TRBJ1-2 | many | TRBV2 | TGTGCCAGCAGTGAGGCCCCCGACTATGGCTACACCTTC | CASSEAPDYGYTF
NA | TRBJ1-1 | many | TRBV6-1 | TGTGCCAGCAGACCGGGACGGAGGAACACTGAAGCTTTCTTT | CASRPGRRNTEAFF
NA | TRBJ2-4 | many | TRBV2 | TGTGCCAGCAGCGAAGGGCCTCCCAGAGCCAAAAACATTCAGTACTTC | CASSEGPPRAKNIQYF
NA | TRBJ2-2 | many | TRBV30 | TGTGCCTGGAGTGTAGGGGGGAACGGGGAGCTGTTTTTT | CAWSVGGNGELFF
TRBD2 | TRBJ2-7 | many | TRBV5-5 | TGTGCCAGCAGCCGAAGACTAGCGGAAACGGAAGAGCAGTACTTC | CASSRRLAETEEQYF
NA | TRBJ2-2 | many | TRBV11-2 | TGTGCCAGCAGCTTAGTCTTTGAGGGGGATCGCGGCGGCACCGGGGAGCTGTTTTTT | CASSLVFEGDRGGTGELFF
NA | TRBJ2-5 | many | TRBV6-1 | TGTGCCAGCAGTGAAAGGAACACCGAAGAGACCCAGTACTTC | CASSERNTEETQYF
TRBD1 | TRBJ2-7 | many | TRBV20-1 | TGCAGTGCTCGACAGGGGGGTGAGGCCTACGAGCAGTACTTC | CSARQGGEAYEQYF
NA | TRBJ1-2 | NA | TRBV4-1 | TGCGCCAGCAGCCAAGAGGTGCCCGTTGGAGGGGGCTACACCTTC | CASSQEVPVGGGYTF
NA | TRBJ2-7 | NA | TRBV5-1 | TGCGCCAGCAGCTTCCCTCGGGGGGCAGGGAAAAGCTACGAGCAGTACTTC | CASSFPRGAGKSYEQYF
TRBD1 | TRBJ2-5 | few | TRBV10-3 | TGTGCCATCAGTGAAAGACAGGGTAGGCAAGAGACCCAGTACTTC | CAISERQGRQETQYF
NA | TRBJ2-2 | many | TRBV6-1 | TGTGCCAGCAGTGGTGGGGGGACCGGGGAGCTGTTTTTT | CASSGGGTGELFF
NA | TRBJ1-2 | many | TRBV19 | TGTGCCAGTAGTAGGACAGAAAACTATGGCTACACCTTC | CASSRTENYGYTF
NA | TRBJ1-5 | many | TRBV6-5 | TGTGCCAGCAGCCCCGCGGTTCAGCCCCAGCATTTT | CASSPAVQPQHF
NA | TRBJ2-2 | few | TRBV2 | TGTGCCAGCAGTGAATTTCTGTTCAGGACGGTTAACACCGGGGAGCTGTTTTTT | CASSEFLFRTVNTGELFF
NA | TRBJ2-5 | NA | TRBV12-3/TRBV12-4 | TGTGCCAGCAGTTTCGCGGATGGGACCCAGTACTTC | CASSFADGTQYF
TRBD1 | TRBJ1-2 | NA | TRBV29-1 | TGCAGCGTTGGAGGGGGCAGGGGCCATGGCTACACCTTC | CSVGGGRGHGYTF